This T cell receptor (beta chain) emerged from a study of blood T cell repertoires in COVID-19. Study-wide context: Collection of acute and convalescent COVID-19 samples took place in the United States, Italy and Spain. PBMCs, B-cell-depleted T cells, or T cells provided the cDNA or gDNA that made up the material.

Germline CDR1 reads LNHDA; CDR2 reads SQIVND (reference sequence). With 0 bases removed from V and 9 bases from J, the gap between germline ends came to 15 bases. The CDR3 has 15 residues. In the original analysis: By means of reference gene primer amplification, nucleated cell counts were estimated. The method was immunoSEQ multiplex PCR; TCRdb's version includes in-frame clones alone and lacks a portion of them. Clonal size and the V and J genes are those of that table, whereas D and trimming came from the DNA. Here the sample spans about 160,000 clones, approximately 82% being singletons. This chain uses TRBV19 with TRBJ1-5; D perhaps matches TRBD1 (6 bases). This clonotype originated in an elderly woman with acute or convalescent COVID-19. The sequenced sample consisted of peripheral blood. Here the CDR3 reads CASSIDLGRGWPQHF. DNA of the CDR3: TGTGCCAGTAGTATAGATTTGGGGAGGGGGTGGCCCCAGCATTTT.